A single sample is the source of the 27 T cell receptor beta chains below, sequenced in a study of regulatory T cells in long-lasting Graves disease (dated by TCRdb to the early 2020s). The method behind the library was multiplex PCR. Sequenced on an Illumina HiSeq 4000. iRepertoire HTBI primers and Arm-PCR amplification of CDR3 regions were used to construct TCR beta libraries. TCRdb trimmed public reads at Q25 via fastp, called clones via MiXCR and kept in-frame beta chains. CDR3 protein duplicates are merged, each entry listing the most common genes and DNA. For this sample there are some 350,000 distinct CDR3 sequences; 16% appear just once. The ten largest clonotypes hold 20% of the sample. The sample's time point, from its label and the paper: newly diagnosed GD, antithyroid drugs for less than 3 months. For both TCR sequencing and RNA sequencing, RNA was extracted from PBMCs in TRIzol. This sample also belongs to another study, concerning T cells in Graves' hyperthyroidism and ophthalmopathy.

The sample was peripheral blood mononuclear cells (PBMCs), taken at new diagnosis, from a patient treated with antithyroid drugs. The receptors originated from a woman under 30 with Graves disease. Donor details come from another sample of the same person, matched by shared clones.

In its sample, this clonotype was seen many times. CDR3: CASSGLGYGYTF. The DNA for the CDR3 is TGTGCCAGCTCCGGGTTAGGCTATGGCTACACCTTC. The rearrangement joins TRBV6-1 to TRBJ1-2; D gene ambiguous. This CDR3 has 12 residues. Trimming removed 8 bases at V and 4 bases at J, with 11 bases between. The germline CDR1 and CDR2 sequences are MNHNS and SASEGT.

This clonotype has just a few counts. This chain links TRBV6-2 or TRBV6-3 with TRBJ1-5, with 8 bases fitting TRBD1. The CDR3 contains 14 residues. Looked up from germline, CDR1 is MNHEY and CDR2 is SVGEGT. The V and J ends lost 7 bases and 7 bases, in that order; junction bases with no gene match: 9. The DNA of the CDR3 is TGTGCCAGCATCCAAGACAGGGGTGAGCAGCCCCAGCATTTT. It is translated as CASIQDRGEQPQHF.

CDR3 protein: CASSPWVLETQYF. CDR3 in DNA: TGTGCCAGCTCACCGTGGGTGTTGGAGACCCAGTACTTC. J is TRBJ2-5 and V is TRBV18, with unresolved D. Trimming took off 3 bases at V and 5 bases at J, with 10 bases between the two ends. Germline V gives CDR1 KGHSH, CDR2 LQKENI. This CDR3 region has 13 residues. Using reference TRBV18 and TRBJ2-5 for the parts outside the CDR3, the full variable domain is NAGVMQNPRHLVRRRGQEARLRCSPMKGHSHVYWYRQLPEEGLKFMVYLQKENIIDESGMPKERFSAEFPKEGPSILRIQQVVRGDSAAYFCASSPWVLETQYFGPGTRLLVL.

The rearrangement links TRBV7-3 to TRBJ2-1; 9 nucleotides line up with TRBD2. The J call is in doubt because the DNA end fits TRBJ2-5 better. The CDR3 is made up of 15 amino acids. Germline V lookup: CDR1 SGHTA, CDR2 FQGTGA. CDR3 DNA: TGTGCCAGCAGCTATCTAGCGGGATGGGAAGAGACCCAGTACTTC. Its translation is CASSYLAGWEETQYF.

This clonotype was detected many times. The J gene is TRBJ1-5, the V gene TRBV2; 7 bases agree with TRBD1. Germline-derived CDR1 and CDR2 are SNHLY and FYNNEI. The CDR3 contains 14 residues. V gave up 6 bases and J gave up 6 bases; unmatched junction bases: 8. The CDR3 spells CASSDRQGGQPQHF. In DNA form, the CDR3 reads TGTGCCAGCAGCGACCGACAGGGTGGTCAGCCCCAGCATTTT.

The chain uses TRBV10-3 and TRBJ1-4; maybe TRBD1 (5 bases). CDR1 is ENHRY, CDR2 SYGVKD, per germline. V was trimmed by 0 bases and J by 0 bases, leaving 5 bases between them. This CDR3 has 15 amino acids. CDR3 bases: TGTGCCATCAGTGAGTCGGGGGCAACTAATGAAAAACTGTTTTTT. Protein sequence: CAISESGATNEKLFF.

In this sample, this clonotype turned up many times. The chain joins TRBV11-2 to TRBJ1-3; D gene unclear. This CDR3 has 16 amino acids. Germline-derived CDR1 and CDR2 are SGHAT and FQNNGV. Trimming removed 5 bases at V and 4 bases at J, with 18 bases between. This CDR3 reads CASSPSAGRRGNTIYF. DNA of the CDR3: TGTGCCAGCAGCCCAAGTGCCGGACGGAGGGGAAACACCATATATTTT.

This clonotype was counted between two and nine times. Compared with germline, one end of the junction differs, possibly owing to a read error. The rearrangement uses TRBV28 and TRBJ1-5; 8 positions agree with TRBD1. The CDR3 is 12 amino acids. Germline V gene data show CDR1 as MDHEN and CDR2 as SYDVKM. CDR3 protein: CASSLPGQARDF. In nucleotides, the CDR3 is TGTGCCAGCAGTTTGCCGGGACAGGCCCGGGATTTT.

This clonotype was observed many times. The V and J genes are TRBV5-1 and TRBJ2-5, with 14 bases identical to TRBD2. CDR3 size: 18 residues. J was trimmed by 4 bases and V by 7 bases; bases with no gene match: 15. CDR1 is SGHRS, CDR2 YFSETQ, per germline. The CDR3 sequence is CASHDEGLAGVGGETQYF. The CDR3 DNA is TGCGCCAGCCACGACGAGGGACTAGCGGGAGTAGGAGGAGAGACCCAGTACTTC. The variable domain in full, completed from reference TRBV5-1 and TRBJ2-5, reads KAGVTQTPRYLIKTRGQQVTLSCSPISGHRSVSWYQQTPGQGLQFLFEYFSETQRNKGNFPGRFSGRQFSNSRSEMNVSTLELGDSALYLCASHDEGLAGVGGETQYFGPGTRLLVL.

This clonotype was counted many times. The chain recombines TRBV30 with TRBJ2-3; TRBD2 agrees at 8 bases. V lost 6 bases and J lost 0; bases outside the gene matches: 8. CDR1 GTSNPN and CDR2 SVGIG come from the germline V gene (reference sequence). This CDR3 is built from 15 residues. CDR3 loop: CACPLSGSSTDTQYF. CDR3 nucleotides: TGTGCCTGCCCCCTCAGCGGGAGTAGCACAGATACGCAGTATTTT.

The chain joins TRBV28 to TRBJ2-6, with D tentatively TRBD2 (6 bases). Trimming shortened V by 3 bases and J by 4 bases, and 10 bases separated the two germline ends. CDR1 is MDHEN, CDR2 SYDVKM, per germline. This CDR3 comprises 15 residues. The CDR3 protein is CASSFRRGGANVLTF. The CDR3 DNA is TGTGCCAGCAGTTTCAGGAGGGGCGGGGCCAACGTCCTGACTTTC.

Concerning this clonotype: A clone one base away is much larger, so this may be a read error. The conserved closing phenylalanine or tryptophan is absent in this CDR3, likely reflecting a read error. The V call is TRBV7-2, the J call TRBJ1-1; TRBD1 aligns across 7 bases. V shed 4 bases, J shed 4 bases, and the junction held 3 bases outside the gene matches. The CDR3 loop spans 13 amino acids. The V gene's germline CDR1 is SGHTA and CDR2 FQGNSA. CDR3 bases: TGTGCCAGCAGCTCCGACAGGGTCACTGAAGCTTTCTCT. Translation: CASSSDRVTEAFS.

This clonotype came up a few times. The chain combines TRBV9 with TRBJ1-1, with a possible D match to TRBD1 (6 bases). Looked up from germline, CDR1 is SGDLS and CDR2 is YYNGEE. The CDR3 runs 14 residues. Trimming shortened V by 2 bases and J by 1 base, and 9 bases separated the two germline ends. This chain's CDR3 is CASSVTGKNTEAFF. The CDR3 nucleotides read TGTGCCAGCAGCGTCACAGGGAAGAACACTGAAGCTTTCTTT.

Details on this clonotype: A read error may explain this, as a much larger clone is one base away. The V call is TRBV6-9, the J call TRBJ2-1; 10 bases are shared with TRBD2. Germline CDR1 and CDR2: MNHGY and SVAAGI. The J segment lost 5 bases and the V segment lost 3 bases, leaving 10 bases of the junction unmatched. The CDR3 runs to 17 residues. The CDR3 DNA reads as TGTGCCAGCAGTTACACGGCTAGCGGGGGCCTAGACAATGAGCAGTTCTTC. This encodes CASSYTASGGLDNEQFF.

This clonotype occurred many times. The chain combines TRBV20-1 with TRBJ2-7; D gene uncertain. This CDR3 region has 14 residues. Looked up from germline, CDR1 is DFQATT and CDR2 is SNEGSKA (reference sequence). Trimming shortened V by 5 bases and J by 2 bases, and 16 bases separated the two germline ends. As DNA, the CDR3 is TGCAGTGCTCCCTTGGTGGGCGACACCTACGAGCAGTACTTC. Its protein is CSAPLVGDTYEQYF.

CDR3 DNA sequence: TGTGCCTGGGCAGGGACAGCCCTATACAATGAGCAGTTCTTC. As protein: CAWAGTALYNEQFF. The J gene is TRBJ2-1, the V gene TRBV30; 7 positions agree with TRBD1. V dropped 5 bases and J dropped 4; count of bases not matched to a gene: 8. Per germline, CDR1 GTSNPN and CDR2 SVGIG (reference sequence). The CDR3 is made up of 14 amino acids.

This clonotype was observed at least ten times. The chain links TRBV7-2 to TRBJ2-3, with TRBD2 matching 10 bases. V lost 0 bases, J lost 0 bases, and 0 bases stayed unmatched. CDR3 length: 16 residues. Germline V gene sequence: CDR1 SGHTA, CDR2 FQGNSA. CDR3 sequence: CASSLATSGSTDTQYF. The CDR3 bases are TGTGCCAGCAGCTTAGCGACTAGCGGGAGCACAGATACGCAGTATTTT.

The rearrangement joins TRBV2 to TRBJ2-3; 8 bases map to TRBD2. The CDR3 totals 14 residues. Germline V lookup: CDR1 SNHLY, CDR2 FYNNEI. V trimming: 6 bases; J trimming: 6 bases; junction bases outside the gene matches: 8. The CDR3 DNA reads TGTGCCAGCAGATCAGCGGGAGCCGGGGATACGCAGTATTTT. Translation: CASRSAGAGDTQYF.

This clonotype was detected ten times or more. The chain uses TRBV12-3 or TRBV12-4 and TRBJ1-6; D remains ambiguous. The CDR3 extends over 11 amino acids. V gave up 3 bases and J gave up 12 bases, with 6 bases separating them. The CDR3 sequence is CASSFGGPLHF. The CDR3 DNA follows: TGTGCCAGCAGTTTTGGAGGACCCCTCCACTTT.

This clonotype has at least ten counts. J is TRBJ2-1 and V is TRBV30; 11 bases agree with TRBD2. The germline V gene has CDR1 GTSNPN and CDR2 SVGIG (reference sequence). Trimming took 4 bases from V and 7 from J; bases not matched to a gene: 6. The CDR3 sequence is 14 residues long. The CDR3 DNA sequence: TGTGCCTGGAATCTAGCGGGAGGCGTAAATGAGCAGTTCTTC. It specifies CAWNLAGGVNEQFF.

With respect to this clonotype: A much bigger clone sits one base away, suggesting this may be a read error. The CDR3: CASSLGQGIGGYTF. The CDR3 DNA is TGTGCCAGCAGTCTGGGACAGGGAATAGGTGGCTACACCTTC. The rearrangement uses TRBV6-1 and TRBJ1-2; 9 bases match TRBD1. Germline trimming cut 5 bases from V and 7 bases from J; bases unmatched to any gene: 8. This CDR3 has 14 amino acids. Looked up from germline, CDR1 is MNHNS and CDR2 is SASEGT.

Many counts were recorded for this clonotype. This rearrangement joins TRBV20-1 to TRBJ1-1, with TRBD1 identical over 7 bases. CDR1 is DFQATT and CDR2 is SNEGSKA in the germline V gene (reference sequence). The CDR3 is 11 residues long. This CDR3 reads CSVTGDTEAFF. In DNA, the CDR3 is TGCAGCGTTACAGGGGACACTGAAGCTTTCTTT.

In its sample, this clonotype was seen many times. The V call is TRBV10-3, the J call TRBJ1-1; the D is unclear. Germline V lookup: CDR1 ENHRY, CDR2 SYGVKD. The V and J ends lost 0 bases and 6 bases respectively, with 8 bases between them. The CDR3 extends over 13 amino acids. DNA for the CDR3: TGTGCCATCAGTGAGTCGCGGGGTCCTGAAGCTTTCTTT. Translation gives CAISESRGPEAFF.

This clonotype was counted many times. Here the CDR3 reads CASSPGTHSGAFF. DNA of the CDR3: TGTGCCAGCAGTCCGGGGACACACAGTGGGGCTTTCTTT. The chain uses TRBV28 and TRBJ1-1; maybe TRBD1 (6 bases). CDR1 MDHEN and CDR2 SYDVKM come from the germline V gene. V lost 5 bases and J 11 bases, leaving 18 bases between the germline ends. The CDR3 runs 13 residues.

This clonotype was detected ten times or more. V usage is TRBV30 and J usage is TRBJ2-5; 14 nucleotides match TRBD2. CDR3 length equals 15 residues. CDR1 GTSNPN and CDR2 SVGIG come from the germline V gene (reference sequence). With 3 bases clipped from V and 2 bases from J, the junction kept 2 bases outside the gene matches. CDR3 loop: CAWSWTSGGQETQYF. The CDR3 bases are TGTGCCTGGAGCTGGACTAGCGGGGGGCAAGAGACCCAGTACTTC. The full variable domain, with the rest looked up from reference TRBV30 and TRBJ2-5, is SQTIHQWPATLVQPVGSPLSLECTVEGTSNPNLYWYRQAAGRGLQLLFYSVGIGQISSEVPQNLSASRPQDRQFILSSKKLLLSDSGFYLCAWSWTSGGQETQYFGPGTRLLVL.

This clonotype occurred many times. The chain links TRBV12-3 or TRBV12-4 to TRBJ2-7; D is unclear. The CDR3 runs 13 residues. V dropped 2 bases and J dropped 1 base, with 6 bases sitting between them. The CDR3 sequence is CASSLQESYEQYF. CDR3 DNA sequence: TGTGCCAGCAGTTTACAGGAGTCCTACGAGCAGTACTTC.

This clonotype was observed at least ten times. The chain joins TRBV14 to TRBJ2-1; D gene unclear. Trimming removed 1 base at V and 2 bases at J, with 9 bases between. From germline, CDR1 is SGHDN and CDR2 FVKESK. This CDR3 contains 15 residues. CDR3 coding DNA: TGTGCCAGCAGCCAAGGACTTACCCCCTACAATGAGCAGTTCTTC. Translated: CASSQGLTPYNEQFF.